The 23 T cell receptor beta chains given below trace back to one sample, sequenced in a study of regulatory T cells in long-lasting Graves disease (dated by TCRdb to 2020 to 2023). The sample's time point, from its label and the paper: newly diagnosed GD, antithyroid drugs for less than 3 months. RNA was extracted from PBMCs in TRIzol for both TCR sequencing and RNA sequencing. The library was produced with multiplex PCR. The sequencer was an Illumina HiSeq 4000. iRepertoire HTBI primers and Arm-PCR amplification of CDR3 regions were used to construct TCR beta libraries. TCRdb took the public reads, trimmed them with fastp at Q25, ran MiXCR for clone calling and kept in-frame beta chains. Records with the same CDR3 protein are collapsed into one entry carrying the most frequent genes and DNA. Counted in this sample were 440,000 or so distinct CDR3 sequences; about 16% of them appeared once. The ten most abundant clones make up approximately 15% of the sample.

The sample was also linked to a second study, of T cells in Graves' hyperthyroidism and ophthalmopathy.

The sequenced sample was peripheral blood mononuclear cells (PBMCs), obtained at new diagnosis, from a patient treated with antithyroid drugs. The origin of the receptors is a woman in her twenties or thirties with Graves disease. Donor details come from another sample of the same person, matched by shared clones.

At least ten counts were recorded for this clonotype. The chain uses TRBV20-1 and TRBJ2-1; 9 bases fit TRBD2. The germline V gene has CDR1 DFQATT and CDR2 SNEGSKA (reference sequence). V was pared by 3 bases and J by 5 bases, with 8 bases of the junction left unmatched. The CDR3 covers 15 residues. This CDR3 reads CSASQREERHNEQFF. In nucleotides, the CDR3 is TGCAGTGCTAGTCAGCGGGAGGAGAGGCACAATGAGCAGTTCTTC.

This clonotype was recorded at least ten times. The chain joins TRBV5-1 to TRBJ2-7, with TRBD1 as a possible D gene (6 bases). Germline V gene data show CDR1 as SGHRS and CDR2 as YFSETQ. V dropped 2 bases and J dropped 10 bases, with 13 bases sitting between them. This CDR3 has 12 amino acids. CDR3 sequence: CASSLAGEPQYF. The CDR3, as DNA: TGCGCCAGCAGCTTAGCAGGGGAGCCCCAGTACTTC.

This clonotype turned up a few times. J is TRBJ2-1 and V is TRBV20-1; 7 bases are a match to TRBD2. With 6 bases clipped from V and 0 bases from J, the junction kept 5 bases outside the gene matches. Germline V gives CDR1 DFQATT, CDR2 SNEGSKA (reference sequence). The CDR3 length is 14 residues. CDR3 in amino acids: CSASGTNSYNEQFF. The CDR3, as DNA: TGCAGTGCCTCAGGGACTAACTCCTACAATGAGCAGTTCTTC.

This chain joins TRBV19 and TRBJ2-2; D tentatively reads TRBD1 or TRBD2 (5 bases each). Trimming left V 3 bases short and J 5 bases short, with 16 bases between. From germline, CDR1 is LNHDA and CDR2 SQIVND (reference sequence). The CDR3 is made up of 16 amino acids. The DNA for the CDR3 is TGTGCCAGTAGTATCGGGACCGGGGTCGGGACCGGGGAGCTGTTTTTT. Translation gives CASSIGTGVGTGELFF.

This clonotype was seen many times. This chain uses TRBV11-2 with TRBJ2-1, with a weak D call TRBD1 (5 bases). The CDR3 runs 16 residues. V was shortened by 3 bases and J by 7 bases, with 19 bases between the two germline ends. Germline V gene data show CDR1 as SGHAT and CDR2 as FQNNGV. The CDR3 sequence: CASSFSRVHPLNEQFF. DNA for the CDR3: TGTGCCAGCAGCTTCTCCAGGGTGCACCCCTTGAATGAGCAGTTCTTC.

This clonotype appeared many times. CDR3 amino acids: CASSFGVQETQYF. In nucleotides, the CDR3 is TGCGCCAGCAGCTTCGGTGTGCAAGAGACCCAGTACTTC. The chain is built from TRBV5-1 and TRBJ2-5; D call uncertain. Germline loops: CDR1 SGHRS, CDR2 YFSETQ. Trimming pared 2 bases from V and 2 bases from J, leaving 7 bases between. The CDR3 spans 13 residues.

This clonotype appeared a few times. This sequence joins TRBV6-1 and TRBJ1-3, with 7 bases that match TRBD1. The ends lost 9 bases at V and 3 bases at J; junction bases unmatched: 2. CDR1 and CDR2 from the germline V gene are MNHNS and SASEGT. The CDR3 has 12 residues. The CDR3 here is CASQGGGNTIYF. In DNA form, the CDR3 reads TGTGCCAGTCAGGGGGGTGGAAACACCATATATTTT.

This clonotype has just a few counts. The chain is built from TRBV5-8 and TRBJ1-6; D unclear. Trimming shortened V by 0 bases and J by 10 bases, and 11 bases separated the two germline ends. CDR1 and CDR2 from the germline V gene are SGHTS and YDEGEE. The CDR3 covers 14 residues. CDR3 amino acids: CASSLDPEGSPLHF. The CDR3 region has the DNA TGTGCCAGCAGCTTGGATCCGGAGGGCTCACCCCTCCACTTT. The full variable domain, rest sourced from reference TRBV5-8 and TRBJ1-6, is EAGVTQSPTHLIKTRGQQATLRCSPISGHTSVYWYQQALGLGLQFLLWYDEGEERNRGNFPPRFSGRQFPNYSSELNVNALELEDSALYLCASSLDPEGSPLHFGNGTRLTVT.

The chain uses TRBV6-2 or TRBV6-3 and TRBJ2-5; D is uncertain. CDR3 length: 16 residues. Germline V lookup: CDR1 MNHEY, CDR2 SVGEGT. V was clipped by 2 bases and J by 0 bases, with 13 bases between them. The DNA of the CDR3 is TGTGCCAGCAGTTACCTTCCCACATTGTACCAAGAGACCCAGTACTTC. Protein sequence: CASSYLPTLYQETQYF.

This clonotype appeared many times. CDR3 loop: CAWTPIGTFGGEQYF. The CDR3 DNA follows: TGTGCCTGGACCCCCATCGGGACATTCGGTGGGGAGCAGTACTTC. The chain links TRBV30 to TRBJ2-7; tentative D call: TRBD1 (6 bases). V was pared by 4 bases and J by 7 bases, with 23 bases between. The CDR3 has 15 residues. Germline V lookup: CDR1 GTSNPN, CDR2 SVGIG (reference sequence). The whole variable domain, filled in from reference TRBV30 and TRBJ2-7, reads SQTIHQWPATLVQPVGSPLSLECTVEGTSNPNLYWYRQAAGRGLQLLFYSVGIGQISSEVPQNLSASRPQDRQFILSSKKLLLSDSGFYLCAWTPIGTFGGEQYFGPGTRLTVT.

Many counts were recorded for this clonotype. The rearrangement joins TRBV20-1 to TRBJ2-1; the match to TRBD2 covers 11 bases. V shed 3 bases, J shed 0 bases, and the junction held 4 bases outside the gene matches. Looked up from germline, CDR1 is DFQATT and CDR2 is SNEGSKA (reference sequence). This CDR3 is built from 16 residues. The CDR3 is CSASLAGGISYNEQFF. Written as DNA, the CDR3 is TGCAGTGCTAGCCTAGCGGGAGGCATCTCCTACAATGAGCAGTTCTTC.

This clonotype was observed at least ten times. Here the CDR3 DNA reads TGTGCCAGCAGCTCACCCAGGAAGGACAAGACCTACGAGCAGTACTTC. Protein sequence: CASSSPRKDKTYEQYF. This chain connects TRBV7-9 to TRBJ2-7; weak D call: TRBD1 (5 bases). Germline V lookup: CDR1 SEHNR, CDR2 FQNEAQ (reference sequence). The length of the CDR3 is 16 residues. Trimming removed 4 bases at V and 2 bases at J, with 18 bases between.

This clonotype has a count of ten or more. The rearrangement uses TRBV29-1 and TRBJ2-1; 10 bases agree with TRBD2. The trim removed 0 bases at V and 8 bases at J, leaving 10 bases unmatched. The CDR3 is 16 amino acids. CDR1 and CDR2 (germline): SQVTM, ANQGSEA. CDR3 coding DNA: TGCAGCGTTGAAGATCCAGTGGCTAGCGGGAGTTATGAGCAGTTCTTC. Its translation: CSVEDPVASGSYEQFF.

This clonotype was recorded a few times. CDR3 nucleotides: TGTGCCGTTACCTGGGGGACTAGCGGAGCTCACTACGAGCAGTACTTC. Protein: CAVTWGTSGAHYEQYF. V and J are TRBV30 and TRBJ2-7, with 11 bases lining up with TRBD2. The CDR3 sequence is 16 residues long. V gave up 8 bases and J gave up 3 bases; unmatched junction bases: 15. Germline loops: CDR1 GTSNPN, CDR2 SVGIG (reference sequence).

The rearrangement joins TRBV20-1 to TRBJ2-1, with 9 bases that match TRBD2. The closer fit of TRBJ2-7 to the DNA end suggests the J call may be wrong. This CDR3 has 14 residues. Germline loops: CDR1 DFQATT, CDR2 SNEGSKA (reference sequence). CDR3 residues: CSGTSGLSYNEQYF. The CDR3, as DNA: TGCAGTGGCACTAGCGGGCTCTCCTACAATGAGCAGTACTTC.

This clonotype was counted at least ten times. The V call is TRBV27, the J call TRBJ2-7; TRBD1 agrees at 10 bases. CDR3 length: 15 amino acids. CDR1 is MNHEY and CDR2 is SMNVEV in the germline V gene (reference sequence). Losses at the gene ends were 8 bases for V and 3 bases for J; bases not matched to a gene: 10. CDR3 in DNA: TGTGCCAGCTCACCAGCCGGGACAGGGGTCTACGAGCAGTACTTC. Translated, it gives CASSPAGTGVYEQYF.

The chain has TRBV19 and TRBJ2-1; 9 bases match TRBD2. V lost 7 bases to trimming and J lost 4 bases; unmatched junction nucleotides: 8. Per the germline V gene, CDR1 is LNHDA and CDR2 is SQIVND (reference sequence). The CDR3 is 15 residues long. CDR3 DNA sequence: TGTGCCAGTATCTCTAGCGGGACTTGGTACAATGAGCAGTTCTTC. Protein: CASISSGTWYNEQFF.

This clonotype was detected ten times or more. The chain links TRBV28 to TRBJ1-1; 11 bases line up with TRBD1. Trimming at V came to 6 bases and at J to 6 bases, leaving 6 bases not matched to a gene. Germline loops: CDR1 MDHEN, CDR2 SYDVKM. CDR3 length: 14 residues. CDR3 nucleotides: TGTGCCAGCAGCCTTGGACAGGGGGCTTCTGAAGCTTTCTTT. Translated: CASSLGQGASEAFF.

This clonotype showed up just a few times. J is TRBJ2-5 and V is TRBV19; a possible D gene is TRBD2 (7 bases). CDR3 length: 15 residues. Germline values: CDR1 LNHDA, CDR2 SQIVND (reference sequence). Trimming shortened V by 4 bases and J by 5 bases, and 17 bases separated the two germline ends. The CDR3 nucleotides read TGTGCCAGTAGTAGACGGACAGCGGGACGGGAGACCCAGTACTTC. As protein: CASSRRTAGRETQYF.

CDR3 nucleotides: TGTGCCAGTACCGCCCGGGGGTACTATGGCTACACCTTC. It translates to CASTARGYYGYTF. V gene TRBV19 combines with J gene TRBJ1-2, with D possibly being TRBD1 (5 bases). Germline CDR1 and CDR2: LNHDA and SQIVND (reference sequence). Trimming cost V 7 bases and J 3 bases, with 12 bases left between them. The CDR3 is made up of 13 amino acids.

The genes are TRBV2 and TRBJ2-7; TRBD1 matches at 10 bases. The CDR3 totals 15 residues. Trimming took 6 bases from V and 1 from J; bases not matched to a gene: 6. The germline gives CDR1 SNHLY, CDR2 FYNNEI. The CDR3 loop is CASSPGTGESYEQYF. The CDR3, as DNA: TGTGCCAGCAGCCCCGGGACAGGGGAATCCTACGAGCAGTACTTC.

This clonotype was detected ten times or more. V and J are TRBV19 and TRBJ1-5; D is unresolved. The CDR3 loop spans 18 amino acids. The germline V and J ends were trimmed by 3 bases and 1 base, with 19 bases remaining between them. The germline CDR1 and CDR2 sequences are LNHDA and SQIVND (reference sequence). In DNA form, the CDR3 reads TGTGCCAGTAGTATGTCTCGCTTCTGGGTTCGGAGCAATCAGCCCCAGCATTTT. This translates into CASSMSRFWVRSNQPQHF.

This clonotype came up many times. The J gene is TRBJ2-1, the V gene TRBV7-2; 11 bases map to TRBD1. The CDR3 is made up of 15 amino acids. V lost 5 bases and J lost 8; bases outside the gene matches: 8. Germline loops: CDR1 SGHTA, CDR2 FQGNSA. CDR3 DNA sequence: TGTGCCAGCAGCCCGTGGACAGGGGGCTCTGATGAGCAGTTCTTC. Translation gives CASSPWTGGSDEQFF.